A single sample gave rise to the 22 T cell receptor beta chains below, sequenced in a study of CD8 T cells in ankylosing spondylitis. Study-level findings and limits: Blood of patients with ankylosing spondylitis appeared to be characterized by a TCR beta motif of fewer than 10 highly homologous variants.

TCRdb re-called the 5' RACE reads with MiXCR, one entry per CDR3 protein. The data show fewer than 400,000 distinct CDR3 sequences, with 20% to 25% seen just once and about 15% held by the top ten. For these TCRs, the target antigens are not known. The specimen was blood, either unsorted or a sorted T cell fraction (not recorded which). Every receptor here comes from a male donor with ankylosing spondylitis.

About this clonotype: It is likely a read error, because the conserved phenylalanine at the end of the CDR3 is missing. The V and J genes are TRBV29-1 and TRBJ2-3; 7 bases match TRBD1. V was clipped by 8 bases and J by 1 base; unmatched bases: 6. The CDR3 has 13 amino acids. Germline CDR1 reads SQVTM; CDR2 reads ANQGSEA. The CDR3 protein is CSMTGLGTDTQYL. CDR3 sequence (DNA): TGCAGCATGACAGGGTTGGGCACAGATACGCAGTATCTT.

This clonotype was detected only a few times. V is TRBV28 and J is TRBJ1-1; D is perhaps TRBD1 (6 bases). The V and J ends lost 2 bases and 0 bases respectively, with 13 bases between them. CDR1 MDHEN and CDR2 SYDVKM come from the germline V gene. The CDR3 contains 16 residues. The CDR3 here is CASSLGGARVNTEAFF. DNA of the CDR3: TGTGCCAGCAGTTTAGGGGGCGCGAGGGTGAACACTGAAGCTTTCTTT.

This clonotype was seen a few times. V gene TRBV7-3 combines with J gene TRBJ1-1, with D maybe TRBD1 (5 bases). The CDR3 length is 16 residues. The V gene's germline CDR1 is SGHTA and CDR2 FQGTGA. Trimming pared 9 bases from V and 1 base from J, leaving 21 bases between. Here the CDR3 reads CASPRRWGSQNTEAFF. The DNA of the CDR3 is TGTGCCAGTCCACGCCGCTGGGGGTCCCAGAACACTGAAGCTTTCTTT.

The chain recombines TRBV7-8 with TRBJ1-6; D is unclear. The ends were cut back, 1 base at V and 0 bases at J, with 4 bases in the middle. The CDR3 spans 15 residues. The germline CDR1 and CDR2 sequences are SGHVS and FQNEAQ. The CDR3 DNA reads TGTGCCAGCAGCTTAGAGGGCTCCTATAATTCACCCCTCCACTTT. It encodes CASSLEGSYNSPLHF.

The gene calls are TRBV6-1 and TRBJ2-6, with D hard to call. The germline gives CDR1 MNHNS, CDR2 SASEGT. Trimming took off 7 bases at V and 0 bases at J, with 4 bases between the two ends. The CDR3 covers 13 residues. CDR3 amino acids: CASTLSGANVLTF. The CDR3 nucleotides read TGTGCCAGCACCCTCTCTGGGGCCAACGTCCTGACTTTC.

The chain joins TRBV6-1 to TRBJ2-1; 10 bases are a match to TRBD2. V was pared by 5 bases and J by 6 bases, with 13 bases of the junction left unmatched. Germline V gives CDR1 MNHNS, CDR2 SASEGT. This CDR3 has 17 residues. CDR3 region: CASSRGLSGRARNEQFF. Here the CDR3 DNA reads TGTGCCAGCAGTCGAGGACTAAGCGGGAGGGCCCGCAATGAGCAGTTCTTC.

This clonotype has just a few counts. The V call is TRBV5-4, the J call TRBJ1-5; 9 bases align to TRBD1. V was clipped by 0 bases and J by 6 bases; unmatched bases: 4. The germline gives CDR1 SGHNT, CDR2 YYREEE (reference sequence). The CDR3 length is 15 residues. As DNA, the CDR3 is TGTGCCAGCAGCTTGGACAGGGGGCCAGCTCAGCCCCAGCATTTT. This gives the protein CASSLDRGPAQPQHF.

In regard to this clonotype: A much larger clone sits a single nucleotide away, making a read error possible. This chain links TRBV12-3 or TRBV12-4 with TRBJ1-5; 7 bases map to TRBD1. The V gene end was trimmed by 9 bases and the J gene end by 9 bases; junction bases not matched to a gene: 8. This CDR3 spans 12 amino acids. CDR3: CARSLGQAPQHF. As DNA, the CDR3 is TGTGCCAGAAGCCTCGGACAGGCGCCCCAGCATTTT.

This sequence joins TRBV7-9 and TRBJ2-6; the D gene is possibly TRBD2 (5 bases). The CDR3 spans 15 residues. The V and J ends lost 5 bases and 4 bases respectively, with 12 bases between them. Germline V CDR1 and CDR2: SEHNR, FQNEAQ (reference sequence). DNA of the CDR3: TGTGCCAGCAGCCACACGGGGTCGGGGGCCAACGTCCTGACTTTC. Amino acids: CASSHTGSGANVLTF. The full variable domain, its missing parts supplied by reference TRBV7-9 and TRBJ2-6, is DTGVSQNPRHKITKRGQNVTFRCDPISEHNRLYWYRQTLGQGPEFLTYFQNEAQLEKSRLLSDRFSAERPKGSFSTLEIQRTEQGDSAMYLCASSHTGSGANVLTFGAGSRLTVL.

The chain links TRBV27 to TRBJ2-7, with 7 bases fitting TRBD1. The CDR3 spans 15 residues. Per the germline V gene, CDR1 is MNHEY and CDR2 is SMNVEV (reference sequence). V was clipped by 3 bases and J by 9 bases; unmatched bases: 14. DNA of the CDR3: TGTGCCAGCAGTTTGGGGGACAGCTATCCCTGGGGGCAGTACTTC. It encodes CASSLGDSYPWGQYF.

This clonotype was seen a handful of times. Here the CDR3 DNA reads TGTGCCAGCAGCTTAAATCCCAGCACAGATACGCAGTATTTT. It encodes CASSLNPSTDTQYF. The chain couples TRBV11-2 to TRBJ2-3; D is undetermined. This CDR3 contains 14 residues. V dropped 2 bases and J dropped 0 bases, with 6 bases sitting between them. Per the germline V gene, CDR1 is SGHAT and CDR2 is FQNNGV.

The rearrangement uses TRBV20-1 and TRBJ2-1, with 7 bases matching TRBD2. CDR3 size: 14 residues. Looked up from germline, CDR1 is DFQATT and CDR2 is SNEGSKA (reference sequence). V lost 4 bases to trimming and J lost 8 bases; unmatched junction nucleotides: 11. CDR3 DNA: TGCAGTGCTACTCGGACTAGTCCCTTCGATGAGCAGTTCTTC. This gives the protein CSATRTSPFDEQFF.

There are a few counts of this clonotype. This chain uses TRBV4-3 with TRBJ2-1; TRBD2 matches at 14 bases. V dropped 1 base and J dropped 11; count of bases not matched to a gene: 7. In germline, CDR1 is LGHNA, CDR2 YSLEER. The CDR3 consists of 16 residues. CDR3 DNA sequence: TGCGCCAGCAGCCAAGTCATAGGGACTAGCGGGAGTAAGCAGTTCTTC. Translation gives CASSQVIGTSGSKQFF.

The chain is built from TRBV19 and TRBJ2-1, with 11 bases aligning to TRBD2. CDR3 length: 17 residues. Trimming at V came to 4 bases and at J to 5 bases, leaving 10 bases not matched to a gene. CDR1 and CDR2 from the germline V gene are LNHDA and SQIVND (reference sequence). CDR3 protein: CASSNRLAGLLHNEQFF. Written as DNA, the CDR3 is TGTGCCAGTAGTAATCGACTAGCGGGACTATTACACAATGAGCAGTTCTTC.

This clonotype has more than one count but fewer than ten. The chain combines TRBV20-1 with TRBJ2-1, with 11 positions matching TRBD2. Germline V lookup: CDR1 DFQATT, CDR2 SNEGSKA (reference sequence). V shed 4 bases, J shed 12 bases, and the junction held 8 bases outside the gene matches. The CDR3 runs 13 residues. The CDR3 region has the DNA TGCAGTGCTACCGGGACTAGCGGAGGGCGGCAGTTCTTC. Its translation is CSATGTSGGRQFF.

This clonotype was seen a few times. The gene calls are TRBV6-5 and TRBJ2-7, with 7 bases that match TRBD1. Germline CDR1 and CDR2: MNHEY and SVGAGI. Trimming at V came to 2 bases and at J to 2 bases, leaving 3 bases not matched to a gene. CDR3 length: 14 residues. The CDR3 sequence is CASSYQGQTYEQYF. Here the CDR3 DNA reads TGTGCCAGCAGTTACCAGGGACAGACCTACGAGCAGTACTTC.

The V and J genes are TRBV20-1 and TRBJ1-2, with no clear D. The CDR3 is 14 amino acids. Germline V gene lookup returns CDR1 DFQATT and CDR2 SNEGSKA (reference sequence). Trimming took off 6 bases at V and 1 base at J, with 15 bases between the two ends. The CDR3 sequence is CSAERSGSNYGYTF. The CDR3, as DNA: TGCAGTGCCGAGAGGTCGGGGAGTAACTATGGCTACACCTTC.

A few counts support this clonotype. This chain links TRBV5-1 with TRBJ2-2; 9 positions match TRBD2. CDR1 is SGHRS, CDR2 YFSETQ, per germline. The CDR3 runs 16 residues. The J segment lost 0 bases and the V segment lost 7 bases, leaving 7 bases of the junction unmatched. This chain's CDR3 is CASARTSASNTGELFF. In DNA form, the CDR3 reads TGCGCCAGCGCCAGGACTAGCGCGTCGAACACCGGGGAGCTGTTTTTT.

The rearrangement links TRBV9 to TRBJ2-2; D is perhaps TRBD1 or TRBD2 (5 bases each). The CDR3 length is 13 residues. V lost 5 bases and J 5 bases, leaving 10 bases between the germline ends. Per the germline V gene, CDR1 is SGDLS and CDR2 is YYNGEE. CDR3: CASRGPQTGELFF. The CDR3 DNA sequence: TGTGCCAGCAGGGGACCGCAGACCGGGGAGCTGTTTTTT.

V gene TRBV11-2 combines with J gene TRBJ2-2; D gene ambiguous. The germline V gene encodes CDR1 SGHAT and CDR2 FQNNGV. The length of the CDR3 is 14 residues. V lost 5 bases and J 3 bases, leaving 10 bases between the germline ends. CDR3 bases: TGTGCCAGCAGCACATCACCCGACACCGGGGAGCTGTTTTTT. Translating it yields CASSTSPDTGELFF.

CDR3 nucleotides: TGTGCCAGCAGCTTGGTGGGCAGTAAGAACACTGAAGCTTTCTTT. Encoded protein: CASSLVGSKNTEAFF. The chain links TRBV5-6 to TRBJ1-1; D is unresolved. The CDR3 has 15 residues. V shed 0 bases and J shed 1 base, with 10 bases lying between them. Per the germline V gene, CDR1 is SGHDT and CDR2 is YYEEEE.

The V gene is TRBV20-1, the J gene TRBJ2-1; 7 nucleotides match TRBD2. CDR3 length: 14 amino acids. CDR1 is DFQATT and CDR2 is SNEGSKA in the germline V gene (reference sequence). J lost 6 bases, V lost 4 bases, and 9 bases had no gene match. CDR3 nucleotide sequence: TGCAGTGCTATGGCCCCGACTAGCCCCAATGAGCAGTTCTTC. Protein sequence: CSAMAPTSPNEQFF.